This T cell receptor (beta chain) was found in a study of blood T cell repertoires in COVID-19. The wider study: Sources were T cells, B-cell-depleted T cells, or PBMCs; the material itself was cDNA or gDNA.

The CDR3 runs 16 residues. Germline V CDR1 and CDR2: LGHNA, YNFKEQ. The V gene lost 2 bases and the J gene lost 4 bases, with 18 bases spanning the gap. Authors' methods: Nucleated cell counts were estimated from reference gene primer amplification. Profiled with immunoSEQ multiplex PCR; TCRdb holds only in-frame clones, not every one. The V and J calls and clone size were taken over from that table, and D and trimming were inferred from the DNA. The profile shows tens of thousands of clones, about 79% of them singletons. The sequence derives from a man in his 70s with acute or convalescent COVID-19. The chain employs TRBV4-2 and TRBJ2-7, with D maybe TRBD1 (5 bases). Sequenced: peripheral blood. CDR3 bases: TGTGCCAGCAGCCAACCAGGTCAGTTAAGGGGATACGAGCAGTACTTC. Translated, it gives CASSQPGQLRGYEQYF.